These 32 T cell receptor beta chains share one sample of origin, sequenced in a study of graft-versus-host responses after intestinal transplantation. The data were produced by immunoSEQ multiplex PCR, yet TCRdb's version contains in-frame clones alone and is incomplete. The sample shows almost 70,000 clones, roughly 92% of them seen only once. Sequencing used bone marrow, obtained less than 750 days after intestinal transplantation. The receptors here all came from a human patient who received an intestinal transplant, so some T cells may come from the graft donor.

The chain employs TRBV29-1 and TRBJ1-1; 8 bases map to TRBD1. This CDR3 is built from 13 residues. The ends lost 5 bases at V and 1 base at J; junction bases unmatched: 3. CDR1 SQVTM and CDR2 ANQGSEA come from the germline V gene. The DNA of the CDR3 is TGCAGCGTTCAGGGGGCCCGGAACACTGAAGCTTTCTTT. Translating gives CSVQGARNTEAFF.

The V call is TRBV4-1, the J call TRBJ2-3, with TRBD2 matching 10 bases. J gave up 2 bases and V 1 base, and 6 bases lay outside the gene matches. In germline, CDR1 is MGHRA, CDR2 YSYEKL. This CDR3 has 17 amino acids. The chain's CDR3 is CASSQGGLAVDTDTQYF. As DNA, the CDR3 is TGCGCCAGCAGCCAAGGCGGACTAGCGGTAGACACAGATACGCAGTATTTT.

Only one count was recorded for this clone. Here the CDR3 reads CASSMDRTSTDTQYF. For the CDR3, the DNA is TGTGCCAGTAGTATGGACAGGACTAGCACAGATACGCAGTATTTT. The V gene is TRBV19, the J gene TRBJ2-3; TRBD1 aligns across 7 bases. The germline V gene has CDR1 LNHDA and CDR2 SQIVND (reference sequence). Germline trimming cut 3 bases from V and 0 bases from J; bases unmatched to any gene: 3. The CDR3 runs to 15 residues. Using reference TRBV19 and TRBJ2-3 for the parts outside the CDR3, the full variable domain is DGGITQSPKYLFRKEGQNVTLSCEQNLNHDAMYWYRQDPGQGLRLIYYSQIVNDFQKGDIAEGYSVSREKKESFPLTVTSAQKNPTAFYLCASSMDRTSTDTQYFGPGTRLTVL.

This clone has more than one count but fewer than ten. Sequence at one end of the junction differs from germline and may be a read error. V gene TRBV5-1 combines with J gene TRBJ1-1; 7 nucleotides align to TRBD1. CDR3 length: 13 amino acids. Germline V lookup: CDR1 SGHRS, CDR2 YFSETQ. Here the CDR3 DNA reads TGTGCCACCAGCCGACAGGGACGCGCTGAAGCTTTCTTT. It is translated as CATSRQGRAEAFF.

The gene calls are TRBV6-5 and TRBJ1-5, with 9 positions matching TRBD1. Trimming removed 6 bases from V and 6 bases from J; junction bases left unmatched: 3. Germline CDR1 reads MNHEY; CDR2 reads SVGAGI. This CDR3 is 13 amino acids long. The CDR3 region is CASRQGAFQPQHF. CDR3 DNA: TGTGCCAGCAGACAGGGGGCTTTTCAGCCCCAGCATTTT.

The rearrangement uses TRBV19 and TRBJ1-5; the D gene is possibly TRBD1 (5 bases). The CDR3 has 13 residues. Germline loops: CDR1 LNHDA, CDR2 SQIVND (reference sequence). The V and J ends lost 3 bases and 4 bases respectively, with 7 bases between them. In nucleotides, the CDR3 is TGTGCCAGTAGTATTGCAGGGAATCAGCCCCAGCATTTT. The encoded protein is CASSIAGNQPQHF.

The rearrangement links TRBV27 to TRBJ2-1, with D unclear. This CDR3 has 13 amino acids. The germline gives CDR1 MNHEY, CDR2 SMNVEV (reference sequence). V shed 0 bases and J shed 8 bases, with 8 bases lying between them. DNA of the CDR3: TGTGCCAGCAGTTTATCTGGTCCCCATGAGCAGTTCTTC. Protein product: CASSLSGPHEQFF.

This chain links TRBV7-2 with TRBJ2-5; unclear D gene. Trimming pared 3 bases from V and 4 bases from J, leaving 6 bases between. The CDR3 length is 12 residues. CDR1 is SGHTA, CDR2 FQGNSA, per germline. CDR3 DNA: TGTGCCAGCAGCTTGGTCGCAGAGACCCAGTACTTC. This sequence encodes CASSLVAETQYF. The entire variable domain, with the rest obtained from reference TRBV7-2 and TRBJ2-5, is as follows: GAGVSQSPSNKVTEKGKDVELRCDPISGHTALYWYRQSLGQGLEFLIYFQGNSAPDKSGLPSDRFSAERTGGSVSTLTIQRTQQEDSAVYLCASSLVAETQYFGPGTRLLVL.

This chain connects TRBV19 to TRBJ1-2; no firm D call. V was trimmed by 7 bases and J by 6 bases, leaving 12 bases between them. CDR1 and CDR2 (germline): LNHDA, SQIVND (reference sequence). The CDR3 consists of 12 residues. CDR3 in amino acids: CASTEGRDGYTF. The CDR3 bases are TGTGCCAGTACCGAAGGGCGGGATGGCTACACCTTC.

This chain uses TRBV28 with TRBJ2-1; 8 bases are a match to TRBD2. The CDR3 runs to 19 residues. Germline CDR1 reads MDHEN; CDR2 reads SYDVKM. Trimming removed 6 bases from V and 0 bases from J; junction bases left unmatched: 16. CDR3 region: CASSPAPRQSGSSYNEQFF. DNA for the CDR3: TGTGCCAGCAGCCCCGCCCCGCGTCAGAGCGGGAGCTCCTACAATGAGCAGTTCTTC.

The chain carries TRBV19 and TRBJ1-4, with a tentative D call TRBD1 (6 bases). V lost 7 bases and J 6 bases, leaving 21 bases between the germline ends. The CDR3 length is 16 residues. Per germline, CDR1 LNHDA and CDR2 SQIVND (reference sequence). CDR3 nucleotide sequence: TGTGCCAGTAATCCCTTATGGACAGAAGGGTATGAAAAACTGTTTTTT. The encoded protein is CASNPLWTEGYEKLFF. Filled out from reference TRBV19 and TRBJ1-4, the complete variable domain reads DGGITQSPKYLFRKEGQNVTLSCEQNLNHDAMYWYRQDPGQGLRLIYYSQIVNDFQKGDIAEGYSVSREKKESFPLTVTSAQKNPTAFYLCASNPLWTEGYEKLFFGSGTQLSVL.

The V call is TRBV4-1, the J call TRBJ1-4, with 9 bases identical to TRBD1. This CDR3 contains 14 residues. The germline gives CDR1 MGHRA, CDR2 YSYEKL. The ends lost 4 bases at V and 6 bases at J; junction bases unmatched: 3. CDR3 in amino acids: CASSPGTGYEKLFF. CDR3 DNA: TGCGCCAGCAGCCCTGGGACAGGGTATGAAAAACTGTTTTTT.

The genes are TRBV7-3 and TRBJ2-6; the match to TRBD2 covers 10 bases. Germline V CDR1 and CDR2: SGHTA, FQGTGA. The CDR3 sequence is 19 residues long. Trimming at V came to 1 base and at J to 2 bases, leaving 8 bases not matched to a gene. CDR3 sequence reads: CASSLRGGLAGAGANVLTF. For the CDR3, the DNA is TGTGCCAGCAGCTTAAGGGGCGGCCTAGCGGGAGCTGGGGCCAACGTCCTGACTTTC.

V is TRBV6-1 and J is TRBJ1-1, with TRBD1 as a possible D gene (5 bases). This CDR3 comprises 13 residues. Trimming pared 8 bases from V and 7 bases from J, leaving 17 bases between. Germline-derived CDR1 and CDR2 are MNHNS and SASEGT. CDR3 residues: CASRAGQGGEAFF. In nucleotides, the CDR3 is TGTGCCAGCCGAGCGGGGCAGGGCGGTGAAGCTTTCTTT.

The chain uses TRBV7-9 and TRBJ1-1, with 11 bases lining up with TRBD1. Germline CDR1 SEHNR, CDR2 FQNEAQ (reference sequence). Germline trimming cut 5 bases from V and 10 bases from J; bases unmatched to any gene: 9. The CDR3 totals 14 residues. The DNA of the CDR3 is TGTGCCAGCAGCGGACAGGGGGCGCGAGGTCGAGCTTTCTTT. Translated, it gives CASSGQGARGRAFF.

The chain joins TRBV11-2 to TRBJ2-4, with 9 bases matching TRBD2. With 5 bases clipped from V and 6 bases from J, the junction kept 11 bases outside the gene matches. Germline CDR1 SGHAT, CDR2 FQNNGV. There are 16 residues in the CDR3. CDR3 DNA sequence: TGTGCCAGCAGCCCTAACGGGGCGGGAGGGCCAAACATTCAGTACTTC. It specifies CASSPNGAGGPNIQYF. The whole variable domain, filled in from reference TRBV11-2 and TRBJ2-4, reads EAGVAQSPRYKIIEKRQSVAFWCNPISGHATLYWYQQILGQGPKLLIQFQNNGVVDDSQLPKDRFSAERLKGVDSTLKIQPAKLEDSAVYLCASSPNGAGGPNIQYFGAGTRLSVL.

The chain recombines TRBV6-5 with TRBJ2-1, with D possibly matching TRBD2 (8 bases). Germline CDR1 MNHEY, CDR2 SVGAGI. The germline V and J ends were trimmed by 7 bases and 7 bases, with 20 bases remaining between them. The CDR3 has 15 amino acids. CDR3 in amino acids: CASTPGGASGNEQFF. CDR3 DNA sequence: TGTGCCAGCACCCCAGGGGGGGCTAGCGGGAATGAGCAGTTCTTC.

V is TRBV4-1 and J is TRBJ2-5; D is perhaps TRBD1 (5 bases). With 0 bases removed from V and 9 bases from J, the gap between germline ends came to 14 bases. The CDR3 loop spans 14 amino acids. Germline values: CDR1 MGHRA, CDR2 YSYEKL. CDR3 loop: CASSQEPATRAQYF. CDR3 in DNA: TGCGCCAGCAGCCAAGAGCCCGCCACCAGGGCCCAGTACTTC.

J is TRBJ2-7 and V is TRBV5-1, with 12 bases aligning to TRBD2. V lost 4 bases and J lost 0; bases outside the gene matches: 2. Germline V gene sequence: CDR1 SGHRS, CDR2 YFSETQ. The CDR3 is made up of 15 amino acids. The CDR3, as DNA: TGCGCCAGCAGCAGGACTAGCGGGAACTCCTACGAGCAGTACTTC. As protein: CASSRTSGNSYEQYF.

This chain joins TRBV4-1 and TRBJ2-7, with 9 bases matching TRBD2. Germline CDR1 and CDR2: MGHRA and YSYEKL. Germline trimming cut 1 base from V and 2 bases from J; bases unmatched to any gene: 6. The CDR3 contains 16 residues. The CDR3 sequence: CASSQASAGGTYEQYF. In DNA, the CDR3 is TGCGCCAGCAGCCAAGCTTCTGCGGGAGGGACCTACGAGCAGTACTTC.

The chain recombines TRBV11-2 with TRBJ2-1; D remains ambiguous. Trimming took off 7 bases at V and 7 bases at J, with 17 bases between the two ends. This CDR3 has 14 amino acids. Germline V gene lookup returns CDR1 SGHAT and CDR2 FQNNGV. The CDR3 nucleotides read TGTGCCAGCACCACCCCGGGTCTGGCGAATGAGCAGTTCTTC. Protein sequence: CASTTPGLANEQFF.

J is TRBJ2-3 and V is TRBV5-1; 7 nucleotides align to TRBD1. From germline, CDR1 is SGHRS and CDR2 YFSETQ. J was trimmed by 4 bases and V by 4 bases; bases with no gene match: 6. This CDR3 contains 14 residues. The CDR3 sequence: CASSLGTAADTQYF. In DNA form, the CDR3 reads TGCGCCAGCAGCCTAGGGACAGCGGCAGATACGCAGTATTTT.

The chain is built from TRBV6-1 and TRBJ2-7, with D maybe TRBD2 (5 bases). Germline V lookup: CDR1 MNHNS, CDR2 SASEGT. CDR3 length: 14 amino acids. Trimming took off 5 bases at V and 2 bases at J, with 13 bases between the two ends. For the CDR3, the DNA is TGTGCCAGCAGTTTGGAGGCGCTAACCTACGAGCAGTACTTC. This encodes CASSLEALTYEQYF.

The chain is built from TRBV5-1 and TRBJ2-1; D gene unclear. Trimming removed 0 bases from V and 6 bases from J, with 16 bases in between. Germline-derived CDR1 and CDR2 are SGHRS and YFSETQ. This CDR3 has 16 residues. As DNA, the CDR3 is TGCGCCAGCAGCTTGGCGATTTGGGGTCGTCTCAATGAGCAGTTCTTC. Residues: CASSLAIWGRLNEQFF. Drawing the rest from reference TRBV5-1 and TRBJ2-1, the complete variable domain is KAGVTQTPRYLIKTRGQQVTLSCSPISGHRSVSWYQQTPGQGLQFLFEYFSETQRNKGNFPGRFSGRQFSNSRSEMNVSTLELGDSALYLCASSLAIWGRLNEQFFGPGTRLTVL.

The chain uses TRBV11-2 and TRBJ1-3; D call uncertain. With 3 bases removed from V and 5 bases from J, the gap between germline ends came to 5 bases. Germline V gene sequence: CDR1 SGHAT, CDR2 FQNNGV. The CDR3 runs to 12 residues. CDR3: CASSFSRNTIYF. The CDR3, as DNA: TGTGCCAGCAGCTTCAGTAGAAACACCATATATTTT.

The chain joins TRBV27 to TRBJ1-1; TRBD1 aligns across 8 bases. The CDR3 consists of 12 residues. V gave up 6 bases and J gave up 5 bases; unmatched junction bases: 2. The germline V gene has CDR1 MNHEY and CDR2 SMNVEV (reference sequence). In DNA, the CDR3 is TGTGCCAGCAGCCGGACAGGGACTGAAGCTTTCTTT. Its translation is CASSRTGTEAFF.

The genes are TRBV6-5 and TRBJ1-1, with a possible D match to TRBD1 (5 bases). V was pared by 6 bases and J by 2 bases, with 10 bases between. Germline V gives CDR1 MNHEY, CDR2 SVGAGI. CDR3 length: 13 amino acids. CDR3 region: CASSLTVNTEAFF. CDR3 sequence (DNA): TGTGCCAGCAGCTTGACAGTAAACACTGAAGCTTTCTTT.

The chain combines TRBV11-1 with TRBJ1-1, with D possibly matching TRBD1 (5 bases). The CDR3 is 14 amino acids. From germline, CDR1 is SGHAT and CDR2 FQDESV (reference sequence). Between the trimmed V and J ends, which lost 5 bases and 5 bases, there was a span of 15 bases. The chain's CDR3 is CASSPPSGGTEAFF. CDR3 coding DNA: TGTGCCAGCAGCCCCCCCAGTGGGGGTACTGAAGCTTTCTTT.

V usage is TRBV7-3 and J usage is TRBJ1-6; 12 nucleotides line up with TRBD1. V was clipped by 2 bases and J by 10 bases; unmatched bases: 3. CDR3 length: 15 amino acids. The germline V gene has CDR1 SGHTA and CDR2 FQGTGA. As DNA, the CDR3 is TGTGCCAGCAGCTTAGGGACAGGGGGCGACTCACCCCTCCACTTT. Its translation: CASSLGTGGDSPLHF.

The chain uses TRBV7-2 and TRBJ2-3; TRBD1 matches at 10 bases. The CDR3 totals 13 residues. Per germline, CDR1 SGHTA and CDR2 FQGNSA. J was trimmed by 6 bases and V by 5 bases; bases with no gene match: 2. The DNA for the CDR3 is TGTGCCAGCAGCCCGGACAGGGGGGATACGCAGTATTTT. Residues: CASSPDRGDTQYF.

V and J are TRBV6-6 and TRBJ1-1; D is ambiguous. The CDR3 has 13 residues. The V end was cut by 6 bases, the J end by 3 bases, with 11 bases between. The germline CDR1 and CDR2 sequences are MNHNY and SVGAGI (reference sequence). CDR3 region: CASRAPGYTEAFF. The CDR3 nucleotides are TGTGCCAGCAGGGCCCCGGGCTACACTGAAGCTTTCTTT.

Concerning this clone: An end of the junction differs from the germline gene, which may be a read error. The rearrangement joins TRBV9 to TRBJ2-7; 7 positions match TRBD2. Germline V CDR1 and CDR2: SGDLS, YYNGEE. This CDR3 has 12 residues. The CDR3 is CASSVGLAPPHF. The CDR3 DNA reads as TGTGCCAGCAGCGTAGGACTAGCCCCGCCCCACTTC.